This note documents a single T cell receptor beta chain sequence. This CDR3 comprises 14 residues. Per the germline V gene, CDR1 is SGHVS and CDR2 is FQNEAQ. Trimming removed 2 bases from V and 5 bases from J, with 12 bases in between. The PCR was carried out with 60 Vbeta primers and 13 Jbeta primers. Clones were sequenced by immunoSEQ multiplex PCR, and TCRdb holds only the in-frame ones, with some missing. The repertoire includes 180,000 or so clones, roughly 78% of them detected once, and approximately 2% sits in the top ten. The data derive from a study of cytomegalovirus exposure and HLA in healthy donors.

Specimen: PBMCs. The chain employs TRBV7-8 and TRBJ2-5, with D unclear. This TCR derives from a woman aged 25 to 45 in good health and CMV-seronegative. The CDR3 coding sequence is TGTGCCAGCAGCTTAATGAGCGTCGAGGAGACCCAGTACTTC. Its translation is CASSLMSVEETQYF.